This T cell receptor beta chain originates from a study of control samples from healthy donors and cancer patients. The germline V gene encodes CDR1 SGHTA and CDR2 FQGTGA. The CDR3 has 13 amino acids. V dropped 4 bases and J dropped 4 bases, with 11 bases sitting between them. The data were produced by immunoSEQ multiplex PCR, yet TCRdb's version contains in-frame clones alone and is incomplete. In the table there are about 58,000 clones, approximately 87% of which are singletons. The receptor was isolated from a woman aged 55-69 years with lung cancer. The chain uses TRBV7-3 and TRBJ2-7, with a tentative D call TRBD2 (6 bases). The sequencing input was PBMCs. The CDR3 reads CASSWDWGYEQYF. The CDR3 nucleotides read TGTGCCAGCAGCTGGGACTGGGGATACGAGCAGTACTTC.